This record looks at one T cell receptor (beta chain) sequence and its context. What it binds is not known. One end of the junction varies from germline; a read error may be responsible. This CDR3 has 15 amino acids. Germline CDR1 and CDR2: MGHRA and YSYEKL. It was RNA transcripts that yielded the amplified TCR beta CDR3 regions. During a first-round RT-PCR of the TCR CDR3, the HTBI primer set was used. MiXCR, applied by TCRdb to the multiplex PCR reads, yields one record per CDR3 protein. This sample carries 400,000 to 600,000 distinct CDR3 sequences, around 21% of them seen once, and the ten largest clones take about a quarter. The entry originates in a study of T cells in Graves' hyperthyroidism and ophthalmopathy. Study outcomes and limitations: Within blood appeared most thyroid clonotypes that had expanded above 0.001. Ophthalmopathy and stable hyperthyroidism were told apart by a 13 V-J model.

Sequencing input: blood. This TCR was sampled from a young man with Graves' hyperthyroidism. The rearrangement links TRBV4-1 to TRBJ2-7; TRBD1 agrees at 8 bases. The CDR3 region has the DNA TGCGCCGGCAGCCCGTTGGGGACAGGAGACTACGAGCAGTACTTC. Protein sequence: CAGSPLGTGDYEQYF.